The text below deals with one TCR beta chain. The entry originates in a study of early stage breast cancer tumors. TCRdb's copy holds only in-frame clones and misses some; the assay was immunoSEQ multiplex PCR. The sample has about 51,000 clones, around 80% seen once; the top ten hold roughly 3.4%. J was trimmed by 7 bases and V by 5 bases; bases with no gene match: 5. CDR3 size: 14 residues. The germline V gene encodes CDR1 SEHNR and CDR2 FQNEAQ (reference sequence). This chain joins TRBV7-9 and TRBJ2-3; TRBD2 matches 11 bases. This receptor was identified in a person aged 35 to 50 with breast cancer. The sequencing sample was made of blood. The CDR3 bases are TGTGCCAGCAGCGTTAGCGGGAGGGCATATACGCAGTATTTT. Translation: CASSVSGRAYTQYF.